This T cell receptor (beta chain) was recovered during a study of regulatory T cells in long-lasting Graves disease. In this sample, this clonotype turned up many times. Arm-PCR with iRepertoire HTBI primers amplified the CDR3 regions for these TCR beta libraries. TCRdb recomputed calls from the multiplex PCR reads with MiXCR, one row per CDR3 protein. The sample carries 400,000 to 500,000 distinct CDR3 sequences, over 14% recorded once. The length of the CDR3 is 15 residues. In germline, CDR1 is LNHDA, CDR2 SQIVND (reference sequence). V lost 3 bases and J lost 4; bases outside the gene matches: 7. The time point here: newly diagnosed GD, antithyroid drugs for less than 3 months. The TCR library was made from RNA that had been extracted from PBMCs in TRIzol. The same specimen was also included in a second study, on T cells in Graves' hyperthyroidism and ophthalmopathy.

This sequence originates from a woman aged 40 to 50 with Graves disease. Sequenced material: peripheral blood mononuclear cells (PBMCs), taken at new diagnosis, from a patient treated with antithyroid drugs. The rearrangement joins TRBV19 to TRBJ2-7; 9 bases line up with TRBD2. CDR3 protein: CASSMGSGGLYEQYF. CDR3 bases: TGTGCCAGTAGTATGGGGAGCGGGGGGTTGTACGAGCAGTACTTC.